Shown below are 32 T cell receptor beta chains from a single sample sequenced in a study of blood T cell repertoires in COVID-19. Assay used: immunoSEQ multiplex PCR; TCRdb lists only in-frame clones, some missing. The sample shows roughly 31,000 clones, around 89% of them seen only once. Sequences were obtained from peripheral blood. The receptors originated from a man aged 60 to 75 with acute or convalescent COVID-19.

The CDR3 DNA sequence: TGTGCCAGTAGTATAGCGGGACACAAGAACACTGAAGCTTTCTTT. It translates to CASSIAGHKNTEAFF. The rearrangement uses TRBV19 and TRBJ1-1; tentative D call: TRBD1 (6 bases). V was shortened by 1 base and J by 1 base, with 10 bases between the two germline ends. The CDR3 extends over 15 amino acids. Looked up from germline, CDR1 is LNHDA and CDR2 is SQIVND (reference sequence).

This CDR3 reads CASRTGGLEEAFF. The CDR3 DNA reads as TGTGCCAGCAGAACAGGGGGCCTCGAGGAAGCTTTCTTT. The chain combines TRBV12-3 or TRBV12-4 with TRBJ1-1; 9 bases fit TRBD1. Germline trimming cut 6 bases from V and 8 bases from J; bases unmatched to any gene: 7. The CDR3 spans 13 residues.

The J gene is TRBJ1-1, the V gene TRBV28; 7 nucleotides line up with TRBD1. With V trimmed by 5 bases and J by 4 bases, 7 bases remained unmatched. CDR1 and CDR2 from the germline V gene are MDHEN and SYDVKM. The CDR3 runs to 14 residues. Written as DNA, the CDR3 is TGTGCCAGCAGTCTAGGGGGCGTAGGCACTGAAGCTTTCTTT. It yields the protein CASSLGGVGTEAFF.

This chain joins TRBV28 and TRBJ1-6, with unresolved D. CDR1 and CDR2 from the germline V gene are MDHEN and SYDVKM. Trimming removed 3 bases from V and 6 bases from J, with 3 bases in between. The CDR3 has 12 amino acids. The CDR3 sequence is CASSFSNSPLHF. The CDR3 coding sequence is TGTGCCAGCAGTTTCAGTAATTCACCCCTCCACTTT. Full variable domain (rest looked up from reference TRBV28 and TRBJ1-6): DVKVTQSSRYLVKRTGEKVFLECVQDMDHENMFWYRQDPGLGLRLIYFSYDVKMKEKGDIPEGYSVSREKKERFSLILESASTNQTSMYLCASSFSNSPLHFGNGTRLTVT.

The chain combines TRBV12-3 or TRBV12-4 with TRBJ1-4; maybe TRBD1 (5 bases). Trimming took 7 bases from V and 3 from J, leaving 9 bases between them. This CDR3 spans 13 amino acids. The CDR3 DNA reads TGTGCCAGCATCAGGGCGCCTAATGAAAAACTGTTTTTT. Residues: CASIRAPNEKLFF.

This chain links TRBV7-5 with TRBJ2-3; the DNA was not compared with TRBD1, the D call given in the table. TRBV7-5 is given as a pseudogene. The CDR3 has 16 amino acids. The CDR3 sequence is CASNHSYRVRSDTQYF. The DNA of the CDR3 is TGTGCCAGTAACCACTCGTACAGGGTCCGATCAGATACGCAGTATTTT.

CDR3 nucleotide sequence: TGTGCCAGCAGCTTGGGACCGGGACTAGGGGTTAGAAGCTCCTACAATGAGCAGTTCTTC. This codes for CASSLGPGLGVRSSYNEQFF. The rearrangement links TRBV5-8 to TRBJ2-1; 8 bases fit TRBD2. Germline V gene data show CDR1 as SGHTS and CDR2 as YDEGEE. The trim removed 0 bases at V and 0 bases at J, leaving 14 bases unmatched. This CDR3 is built from 20 residues.

This chain joins TRBV5-4 and TRBJ1-2; D unclear. Germline CDR1 reads SGHNT; CDR2 reads YYREEE (reference sequence). CDR3 length: 12 amino acids. V gave up 1 base and J gave up 3 bases, with 4 bases separating them. For the CDR3, the DNA is TGTGCCAGCAGCTTGCGAGACTATGGCTACACCTTC. It is translated as CASSLRDYGYTF.

The chain combines TRBV5-1 with TRBJ2-7, with 11 bases that match TRBD1. Germline V gives CDR1 SGHRS, CDR2 YFSETQ. This CDR3 comprises 15 residues. Unmatched junction bases numbered 7, after V lost 4 bases and J lost 4 bases. CDR3 DNA: TGCGCCAGCAGCGCTTCCGGGACAGGGGGATACGAGCAGTACTTC. Amino acids: CASSASGTGGYEQYF.

J is TRBJ2-1 and V is TRBV19, with D unclear. The V gene's germline CDR1 is LNHDA and CDR2 SQIVND (reference sequence). The CDR3 is 15 amino acids. The V end lost 5 bases, the J end lost 4 bases, and 15 bases lay between the germline ends. As DNA, the CDR3 is TGTGCCAGTAGTTCCCCCGGTGGAGCTTACAATGAGCAGTTCTTC. Its translation: CASSSPGGAYNEQFF.

This CDR3 reads CASSQGARSNNEKLFF. CDR3 nucleotides: TGTGCCAGCAGTCAGGGGGCCCGATCAAATAATGAAAAACTGTTTTTT. The rearrangement links TRBV7-2 to TRBJ1-4, with 8 bases fitting TRBD1. The CDR3 is 16 residues long. CDR1 and CDR2 from the germline V gene are SGHTA and FQGNSA. V gave up 6 bases and J gave up 4 bases; unmatched junction bases: 10.

The table lists this clone with a count of one. This sequence joins TRBV10-3 and TRBJ2-2; 8 bases agree with TRBD1. V trimming: 6 bases; J trimming: 4 bases; junction bases outside the gene matches: 7. CDR1 is ENHRY and CDR2 is SYGVKD in the germline V gene. The CDR3 covers 15 residues. The CDR3 DNA reads TGTGCCATCAGCATGACAGGGGTGGGCACCGGGGAGCTGTTTTTT. Protein product: CAISMTGVGTGELFF.

This clone appeared once. The chain combines TRBV19 with TRBJ2-1, with 9 bases matching TRBD2. CDR1 and CDR2 from the germline V gene are LNHDA and SQIVND (reference sequence). V dropped 7 bases and J dropped 7; count of bases not matched to a gene: 8. The CDR3 is made up of 14 amino acids. Here the CDR3 DNA reads TGTGCCAGTACGGGACTAGCTTCCGCTAATGAGCAGTTCTTC. Translated: CASTGLASANEQFF.

The chain links TRBV18 to TRBJ1-6; perhaps TRBD1 as D (5 bases). V was clipped by 2 bases and J by 7 bases, with 12 bases between them. Germline loops: CDR1 KGHSH, CDR2 LQKENI. This CDR3 comprises 15 residues. The CDR3 sequence is CASSPGNRGNSPLHF. The CDR3 nucleotides read TGTGCCAGCTCACCAGGAAATAGGGGAAATTCACCCCTCCACTTT. Complete variable domain (other parts from reference TRBV18 and TRBJ1-6): NAGVMQNPRHLVRRRGQEARLRCSPMKGHSHVYWYRQLPEEGLKFMVYLQKENIIDESGMPKERFSAEFPKEGPSILRIQQVVRGDSAAYFCASSPGNRGNSPLHFGNGTRLTVT.

V is TRBV21-1 and J is TRBJ2-2; the table gives TRBD2 as D, unverified against the DNA. TRBV21-1 is a recognized pseudogene. The CDR3 extends over 16 amino acids. The CDR3 bases are TGTGCCAGCAGCAAAGACGGGGAACCTGCAACCGGGGAGCTGTTTTTT. Residues: CASSKDGEPATGELFF.

The V call is TRBV10-1, the J call TRBJ2-3; a possible D gene is TRBD2 (6 bases). This CDR3 has 14 residues. CDR1 is WNHNN and CDR2 is SYGVQD in the germline V gene (reference sequence). V shed 3 bases and J shed 4 bases, with 11 bases lying between them. Here the CDR3 reads CASSDAREADTQYF. The CDR3 DNA is TGCGCCAGCAGTGATGCCAGGGAGGCAGATACGCAGTATTTT.

The chain links TRBV10-3 to TRBJ2-1; a weak D match, TRBD1 (6 bases). The CDR3 has 16 amino acids. Trimming stripped 0 bases from V and 1 base from J, with 10 bases between. Germline V lookup: CDR1 ENHRY, CDR2 SYGVKD. CDR3 region: CAISESQGGSYNEQFF. DNA of the CDR3: TGTGCCATCAGTGAGTCACAGGGCGGATCCTACAATGAGCAGTTCTTC.

The rearrangement joins TRBV6-5 to TRBJ2-1, with D possibly being TRBD2 (5 bases). The CDR3 is 13 amino acids. Trimming took 0 bases from V and 8 from J, leaving 8 bases between them. The germline V gene encodes CDR1 MNHEY and CDR2 SVGAGI. CDR3 DNA sequence: TGTGCCAGCAGTTACTCTAACGGGGATGAGCAGTTCTTC. Its translation: CASSYSNGDEQFF.

This clone was recorded once. The chain uses TRBV5-1 and TRBJ1-4; no clear D. V lost 6 bases, J lost 5 bases, and 17 bases lay in between. This CDR3 contains 15 residues. The germline gives CDR1 SGHRS, CDR2 YFSETQ. This CDR3 reads CASKPEILPNEKLFF. The CDR3 nucleotides read TGCGCCAGCAAGCCCGAAATCTTACCCAATGAAAAACTGTTTTTT.

Here the CDR3 reads CASSPLGTVETQYF. CDR3 nucleotides: TGTGCCAGCAGTCCCTTGGGGACAGTCGAGACCCAGTACTTC. This chain links TRBV6-5 with TRBJ2-5; TRBD1 matches at 7 bases. J lost 5 bases, V lost 5 bases, and 8 bases had no gene match. CDR3 size: 14 residues. Looked up from germline, CDR1 is MNHEY and CDR2 is SVGAGI.

The chain combines TRBV5-6 with TRBJ1-2, with a possible D match to TRBD1 (6 bases). From germline, CDR1 is SGHDT and CDR2 YYEEEE. V was shortened by 4 bases and J by 2 bases, with 24 bases between the two germline ends. The CDR3 length is 18 residues. The CDR3 DNA follows: TGTGCCAGCAGCCCACGGGGTACAGGGATCTTTAAGAACTATGGCTACACCTTC. It codes for CASSPRGTGIFKNYGYTF.

The CDR3 here is CASSIRRGRTYNEQFF. In DNA, the CDR3 is TGTGCCAGTAGTATAAGGCGGGGTCGGACCTACAATGAGCAGTTCTTC. V is TRBV19 and J is TRBJ2-1; a possible D gene is TRBD2 (6 bases). This CDR3 comprises 16 residues. V was clipped by 2 bases and J by 2 bases, with 13 bases between them. Germline V gene data show CDR1 as LNHDA and CDR2 as SQIVND (reference sequence).

The chain recombines TRBV19 with TRBJ2-5, with a tentative D call TRBD1 (6 bases). The CDR3 covers 15 residues. Germline V gene sequence: CDR1 LNHDA, CDR2 SQIVND (reference sequence). The V end was cut by 3 bases, the J end by 2 bases, with 13 bases between. The CDR3 bases are TGTGCCAGTAGTATTATTACAGGGAGTCAAGAGACCCAGTACTTC. Residues: CASSIITGSQETQYF.

The rearrangement joins TRBV7-9 to TRBJ2-1; TRBD2 agrees at 7 bases. The CDR3 loop spans 16 amino acids. Germline assignment: CDR1 SEHNR and CDR2 FQNEAQ (reference sequence). Unmatched junction bases numbered 12, after V lost 5 bases and J lost 5 bases. CDR3 DNA sequence: TGTGCCAGCAGCCCGGGCGGGGGAAGTTTGGACAATGAGCAGTTCTTC. This gives the protein CASSPGGGSLDNEQFF.

This chain uses TRBV7-9 with TRBJ1-1; 8 bases map to TRBD1. J lost 1 base, V lost 6 bases, and 7 bases had no gene match. The CDR3 consists of 15 residues. From germline, CDR1 is SEHNR and CDR2 FQNEAQ (reference sequence). CDR3 sequence: CASSRQGIGNTEAFF. The CDR3, as DNA: TGTGCCAGCAGTCGACAGGGGATTGGGAACACTGAAGCTTTCTTT.

The J gene is TRBJ1-2, the V gene TRBV27; D not resolved. This CDR3 is built from 13 residues. In germline, CDR1 is MNHEY, CDR2 SMNVEV (reference sequence). Trimming shortened V by 3 bases and J by 0 bases, and 5 bases separated the two germline ends. The CDR3 reads CASSFAANYGYTF. The CDR3, as DNA: TGTGCCAGCAGTTTTGCGGCTAACTATGGCTACACCTTC.

The gene calls are TRBV6-4 and TRBJ2-2; perhaps TRBD1 as D (6 bases). Germline CDR1 MRHNA, CDR2 SNTAGT. The V end lost 6 bases, the J end lost 5 bases, and 13 bases lay between the germline ends. This CDR3 is built from 14 residues. CDR3 amino acids: CASSQGPLTGELFF. As DNA, the CDR3 is TGTGCCAGCAGCCAGGGGCCGTTAACCGGGGAGCTGTTTTTT.

The chain combines TRBV6-5 with TRBJ1-6; D might be TRBD1 (6 bases). Trimming removed 4 bases from V and 7 bases from J, with 14 bases in between. This CDR3 has 15 amino acids. In germline, CDR1 is MNHEY, CDR2 SVGAGI. CDR3 DNA sequence: TGTGCCAGCAGTTCCCGGGACCAGGGGAATTCACCCCTCCACTTT. As protein: CASSSRDQGNSPLHF.

This clone was recorded only once. The chain uses TRBV7-9 and TRBJ2-2; TRBD1 is a possible D gene (6 bases). Trimming pared 4 bases from V and 5 bases from J, leaving 26 bases between. CDR3 length: 19 amino acids. Germline V gene lookup returns CDR1 SEHNR and CDR2 FQNEAQ (reference sequence). CDR3 protein: CASSSPHWAGTMITGELFF. CDR3 nucleotide sequence: TGTGCCAGCAGCTCACCCCATTGGGCCGGGACAATGATAACCGGGGAGCTGTTTTTT.

The V call is TRBV18, the J call TRBJ2-1, with TRBD2 matching over 7 bases. V lost 3 bases and J lost 7; bases outside the gene matches: 9. Germline loops: CDR1 KGHSH, CDR2 LQKENI. The CDR3 is made up of 15 amino acids. CDR3 DNA: TGTGCCAGCTCACCCCGGGGGGATCTTCGGAATGAGCAGTTCTTC. This codes for CASSPRGDLRNEQFF.

This sequence joins TRBV19 and TRBJ1-1, with D hard to call. There are 14 residues in the CDR3. The V gene's germline CDR1 is LNHDA and CDR2 SQIVND (reference sequence). Trimming left V 3 bases short and J 4 bases short, with 12 bases between. The CDR3 DNA sequence: TGTGCCAGTAGTATGAGGGCGGAGAGCACTGAAGCTTTCTTT. It translates to CASSMRAESTEAFF.

The chain couples TRBV6-6 to TRBJ1-1, with TRBD1 matching over 7 bases. The CDR3 is made up of 14 amino acids. Trimming cost V 2 bases and J 4 bases; bases outside gene matches: 4. Germline V CDR1 and CDR2: MNHNY, SVGAGI (reference sequence). This CDR3 reads CASSYLAGGTEAFF. The CDR3 DNA reads as TGTGCCAGCAGTTACCTGGCAGGGGGCACTGAAGCTTTCTTT.